These 14 T cell receptor beta chains originate from one sample sequenced in a study of blood T cell repertoires in COVID-19. Libraries were prepared by immunoSEQ multiplex PCR; TCRdb keeps only in-frame clonotypes and omits some of them. In the table there are some 80,000 clones, approximately 90% of which are singletons. Sequencing used peripheral blood. The receptor set was obtained from a human donor in a cohort sampled during active COVID-19.

This clone was detected only once. V is TRBV7-3 and J is TRBJ2-2; possibly TRBD1 for D (6 bases). The V gene lost 4 bases and the J gene lost 1 base, with 13 bases spanning the gap. The CDR3 contains 16 residues. The germline gives CDR1 SGHTA, CDR2 FQGTGA. As DNA, the CDR3 is TGTGCCAGCAGCTCACACAGGGTTTTGAACACCGGGGAGCTGTTTTTT. It encodes CASSSHRVLNTGELFF.

The V call is TRBV5-6, the J call TRBJ1-2; TRBD1 might be the D (6 bases). There are 16 residues in the CDR3. From germline, CDR1 is SGHDT and CDR2 YYEEEE. V lost 5 bases and J lost 5, with 22 bases in between. The chain's CDR3 is CASSRWGLTGIYGYTF. CDR3 bases: TGTGCCAGCAGTCGGTGGGGGTTAACAGGGATTTATGGCTACACCTTC.

The chain's CDR3 is CASSLELAGHSYNEQFF. The CDR3 DNA sequence: TGTGCCAGCAGCCTGGAACTAGCGGGCCACTCCTACAATGAGCAGTTCTTC. The rearrangement uses TRBV5-4 and TRBJ2-1; 9 positions agree with TRBD2. The V and J ends lost 4 bases and 0 bases, in that order; junction bases with no gene match: 8. This CDR3 comprises 17 residues. Germline loops: CDR1 SGHNT, CDR2 YYREEE (reference sequence).

The V call is TRBV5-1, the J call TRBJ2-5; possible D gene TRBD1, 6 bases. Trimming removed 2 bases from V and 4 bases from J, with 6 bases in between. This CDR3 contains 12 residues. Per the germline V gene, CDR1 is SGHRS and CDR2 is YFSETQ. CDR3 coding DNA: TGCGCCAGCAGCTTACAGGGAGAGACCCAGTACTTC. It codes for CASSLQGETQYF.

CDR3 nucleotides: TGTGCCAGCAGTTTATCACAGGGGACCTACGAGCAGTACTTC. It translates to CASSLSQGTYEQYF. The chain recombines TRBV27 with TRBJ2-7; 7 positions agree with TRBD1. Germline trimming cut 0 bases from V and 2 bases from J; bases unmatched to any gene: 1. CDR3 size: 14 residues. In germline, CDR1 is MNHEY, CDR2 SMNVEV (reference sequence).

This chain connects TRBV7-2 to TRBJ2-3; D is possibly TRBD2 (5 bases). V dropped 5 bases and J dropped 4 bases, with 13 bases sitting between them. The CDR3 runs to 14 residues. Germline loops: CDR1 SGHTA, CDR2 FQGNSA. CDR3: CASSLPPRADTQYF. The CDR3 bases are TGTGCCAGCAGCCTACCCCCGAGGGCAGATACGCAGTATTTT.

The V and J genes are TRBV14 and TRBJ2-1; TRBD2 matches 14 bases. V shed 4 bases and J 15 bases; nucleotides not matched to a gene: 5. Per the germline V gene, CDR1 is SGHDN and CDR2 is FVKESK. This CDR3 has 13 residues. DNA of the CDR3: TGTGCCAGCAGCCTTGGACTAGCGGGAGGCCCGTTCTTC. It yields the protein CASSLGLAGGPFF.

CDR3: CASSETRQGNQPQHF. The CDR3 region has the DNA TGTGCCAGCAGTGAAACCCGGCAGGGCAATCAGCCCCAGCATTTT. The rearrangement joins TRBV2 to TRBJ1-5; no clear D. The CDR3 is made up of 15 amino acids. V dropped 2 bases and J dropped 2 bases, with 10 bases sitting between them. Germline assignment: CDR1 SNHLY and CDR2 FYNNEI.

The chain carries TRBV7-2 and TRBJ2-1; TRBD2 matches at 9 bases. The CDR3 contains 16 residues. V was pared by 5 bases and J by 8 bases, with 13 bases of the junction left unmatched. CDR1 and CDR2 from the germline V gene are SGHTA and FQGNSA. CDR3 DNA: TGTGCCAGCAGCACTCGTGCTAGCGGGGTCCCCGATGAGCAGTTCTTC. This translates into CASSTRASGVPDEQFF.

The genes are TRBV4-2 and TRBJ1-2; D gene ambiguous. Trimming removed 1 base at V and 0 bases at J, with 21 bases between. CDR3 length equals 19 residues. CDR1 and CDR2 (germline): LGHNA, YNFKEQ. The CDR3 nucleotides are TGTGCCAGCAGCCAAGCTAGAGGGTCAGAATACTTAGCTAACTATGGCTACACCTTC. This gives the protein CASSQARGSEYLANYGYTF.

The rearrangement uses TRBV7-9 and TRBJ1-2; 7 positions match TRBD1. Germline V gene lookup returns CDR1 SEHNR and CDR2 FQNEAQ (reference sequence). The length of the CDR3 is 14 residues. V lost 5 bases, J lost 4 bases, and 7 bases stayed unmatched. CDR3 in amino acids: CASSGRQGSYGYTF. CDR3 nucleotides: TGTGCCAGCAGCGGGCGACAGGGATCCTATGGCTACACCTTC.

A remark on this clone: The junction differs from germline at one of its ends, possibly a read error. The chain recombines TRBV7-7 with TRBJ1-2; a weak D match, TRBD1 (5 bases). Germline values: CDR1 SSHAT, CDR2 FNYEAQ (reference sequence). The CDR3 is 15 amino acids. The CDR3 spells CASTLIQQENYGYTF. The CDR3 nucleotides are TGTGCCAGCACCTTAATCCAACAGGAGAACTATGGCTACACCTTC.

The rearrangement joins TRBV5-8 to TRBJ2-2; 7 bases align to TRBD1. The V gene's germline CDR1 is SGHTS and CDR2 YDEGEE. The trim removed 0 bases at V and 3 bases at J, leaving 5 bases unmatched. This CDR3 region has 16 residues. CDR3 amino acids: CASSLDQGVDTGELFF. In nucleotides, the CDR3 is TGTGCCAGCAGCTTGGACCAGGGGGTGGACACCGGGGAGCTGTTTTTT.

The V gene is TRBV9, the J gene TRBJ2-2, with TRBD1 identical over 9 bases. Germline V CDR1 and CDR2: SGDLS, YYNGEE. V shed 2 bases, J shed 4 bases, and the junction held 9 bases outside the gene matches. This CDR3 comprises 17 residues. CDR3 amino acids: CASSVSPGQGLTGELFF. DNA for the CDR3: TGTGCCAGCAGCGTCTCTCCGGGACAGGGCCTCACCGGGGAGCTGTTTTTT.